Below are 23 T cell receptor beta chains sequenced from a single sample in a study of blood T cell repertoires in COVID-19. Only in-frame clones appear in the TCRdb table, and some are missing; sequencing was by immunoSEQ multiplex PCR. This sample yields 63,000 or so clones, of which 82% are seen a single time; roughly 16% belongs to the top ten. The sample was peripheral blood. The source of these receptors is a man at least 80 years old with active COVID-19.

The chain couples TRBV4-2 to TRBJ2-4; D is ambiguous. Looked up from germline, CDR1 is LGHNA and CDR2 is YNFKEQ. This CDR3 spans 12 amino acids. Trimming shortened V by 0 bases and J by 8 bases, and 5 bases separated the two germline ends. The CDR3 sequence: CASSQDEDIQYF. The CDR3 coding sequence is TGTGCCAGCAGCCAAGATGAGGACATTCAGTACTTC.

This chain uses TRBV28 with TRBJ1-2; TRBD1 matches 7 bases. The germline V gene encodes CDR1 MDHEN and CDR2 SYDVKM. The CDR3 is made up of 15 amino acids. V gave up 3 bases and J gave up 0 bases; unmatched junction bases: 4. This chain's CDR3 is CASSLGTVPNYGYTF. In nucleotides, the CDR3 is TGTGCCAGCAGTTTGGGGACAGTTCCTAACTATGGCTACACCTTC.

This chain links TRBV28 with TRBJ2-3; 11 bases align to TRBD2. J lost 4 bases, V lost 8 bases, and 11 bases had no gene match. The CDR3 loop spans 16 amino acids. Per germline, CDR1 MDHEN and CDR2 SYDVKM. CDR3 sequence (DNA): TGTGCCAGCCAAGTGCTAGCGGGAGGAATTGCAGATACGCAGTATTTT. The encoded protein is CASQVLAGGIADTQYF.

V usage is TRBV29-1 and J usage is TRBJ1-5, with TRBD1 as a possible D gene (6 bases). The CDR3 contains 15 residues. The germline V gene encodes CDR1 SQVTM and CDR2 ANQGSEA. The V end was cut by 5 bases, the J end by 4 bases, with 18 bases between. CDR3 bases: TGCAGCGTTATTGAGTTTAGGGGGAATAATCAGCCCCAGCATTTT. It codes for CSVIEFRGNNQPQHF.

This chain links TRBV18 with TRBJ2-3; 10 bases line up with TRBD1. This CDR3 contains 19 residues. The germline CDR1 and CDR2 sequences are KGHSH and LQKENI. After removal of 3 bases from V and 3 bases from J, the junction contained 15 bases not matched to a gene. The CDR3 region is CASSPRVRQGAIGTDTQYF. In DNA form, the CDR3 reads TGTGCCAGCTCACCCCGCGTCCGACAGGGGGCGATAGGAACAGATACGCAGTATTTT.

The chain has TRBV5-1 and TRBJ2-7, with D maybe TRBD1 (6 bases). The length of the CDR3 is 15 residues. The germline gives CDR1 SGHRS, CDR2 YFSETQ. V gave up 0 bases and J gave up 4 bases, with 14 bases separating them. The CDR3 loop is CASSLGRQGGYEQYF. In DNA form, the CDR3 reads TGCGCCAGCAGCTTGGGCAGGCAAGGGGGATACGAGCAGTACTTC. Filled out from reference TRBV5-1 and TRBJ2-7, the complete variable domain reads KAGVTQTPRYLIKTRGQQVTLSCSPISGHRSVSWYQQTPGQGLQFLFEYFSETQRNKGNFPGRFSGRQFSNSRSEMNVSTLELGDSALYLCASSLGRQGGYEQYFGPGTRLTVT.

The V gene is TRBV7-2, the J gene TRBJ1-3, with a tentative D call TRBD1 (5 bases). In germline, CDR1 is SGHTA, CDR2 FQGNSA. V lost 5 bases to trimming and J lost 9 bases, with 20 bases between them. The CDR3 contains 15 residues. The CDR3 region is CASSPPGHPRSTIYF. The CDR3 coding sequence is TGTGCCAGCAGCCCACCCGGACACCCCAGGAGCACCATATATTTT.

V is TRBV4-1 and J is TRBJ2-3; 9 bases are shared with TRBD2. CDR1 is MGHRA and CDR2 is YSYEKL in the germline V gene. There are 16 residues in the CDR3. J lost 6 bases, V lost 2 bases, and 9 bases had no gene match. Here the CDR3 DNA reads TGCGCCAGCAGCCAACGGACGGGACTAGCACCGGATACGCAGTATTTT. Its translation: CASSQRTGLAPDTQYF.

V gene TRBV4-2 combines with J gene TRBJ2-1, with 15 bases fitting TRBD2. J gave up 12 bases and V 0 bases, and 3 bases lay outside the gene matches. This CDR3 region has 15 residues. Germline V gives CDR1 LGHNA, CDR2 YNFKEQ. DNA of the CDR3: TGTGCCAGCAGCCAAGATCGGACTAGCGGGAGGGTGCAGTTCTTC. It specifies CASSQDRTSGRVQFF.

V gene TRBV6-2 or TRBV6-3 combines with J gene TRBJ2-7, with TRBD2 matching over 9 bases. The J segment lost 2 bases and the V segment lost 4 bases, leaving 12 bases of the junction unmatched. The CDR3 sequence is 17 residues long. From germline, CDR1 is MNHEY and CDR2 SVGEGT. CDR3 sequence reads: CASSSWGVASGTYEQYF. DNA for the CDR3: TGTGCCAGCAGTTCTTGGGGCGTGGCTAGCGGGACCTACGAGCAGTACTTC.

The chain has TRBV3-1 (or the pseudogene TRBV3-2) and TRBJ1-4; D is unclear. V lost 0 bases and J 5 bases, leaving 10 bases between the germline ends. Germline V gene lookup returns CDR1 LGHDT and CDR2 YNNKEL (reference sequence). The CDR3 sequence is 15 residues long. This CDR3 is CASSQETRKNEKLFF. The CDR3 coding sequence is TGTGCCAGCAGCCAAGAAACGCGCAAAAATGAAAAACTGTTTTTT.

This clone was counted between two and nine times. J is TRBJ2-7 and V is TRBV14, with TRBD2 identical over 7 bases. This CDR3 spans 14 amino acids. V lost 3 bases to trimming and J lost 5 bases; unmatched junction nucleotides: 7. From germline, CDR1 is SGHDN and CDR2 FVKESK. DNA for the CDR3: TGTGCCAGCAGCCATCTGACTAGCCGGAACGAGCAGTACTTC. Protein sequence: CASSHLTSRNEQYF.

The V and J genes are TRBV4-2 and TRBJ1-1; 9 bases are a match to TRBD1. Trimming took 0 bases from V and 5 from J; bases not matched to a gene: 4. Germline V gene lookup returns CDR1 LGHNA and CDR2 YNFKEQ. The CDR3 has 15 amino acids. DNA for the CDR3: TGTGCCAGCAGCCAAGATGACAGGGGGGGAACTGAAGCTTTCTTT. Residues: CASSQDDRGGTEAFF.

This clone was counted between two and nine times. The chain uses TRBV7-9 and TRBJ1-2; 7 positions match TRBD1. CDR1 SEHNR and CDR2 FQNEAQ come from the germline V gene (reference sequence). The CDR3 is 13 amino acids. The trim removed 6 bases at V and 4 bases at J, leaving 5 bases unmatched. The CDR3 bases are TGTGCCAGCAGGCGTCGGGACAGCTATGGCTACACCTTC. It encodes CASRRRDSYGYTF.

The CDR3 here is CASSESRRRANEKLFF. The CDR3 DNA reads TGTGCCAGCAGTGAATCGAGGAGGAGGGCTAATGAAAAACTGTTTTTT. This chain connects TRBV25-1 to TRBJ1-4; D is undetermined. This CDR3 spans 16 amino acids. Germline CDR1 is MGHDK and CDR2 is SYGVNS. Trimming pared 1 base from V and 3 bases from J, leaving 12 bases between.

The chain combines TRBV28 with TRBJ2-7, with 9 positions matching TRBD1. Germline assignment: CDR1 MDHEN and CDR2 SYDVKM. The CDR3 contains 14 residues. J gave up 3 bases and V 5 bases, and 5 bases lay outside the gene matches. CDR3 amino acids: CASSTGGTSYEQYF. In nucleotides, the CDR3 is TGTGCCAGCAGTACAGGGGGCACGAGCTACGAGCAGTACTTC.

The rearrangement joins TRBV6-2 or TRBV6-3 to TRBJ2-7, with TRBD1 matching over 9 bases. V shed 6 bases, J shed 12 bases, and the junction held 6 bases outside the gene matches. CDR1 MNHEY and CDR2 SVGEGT come from the germline V gene. This CDR3 contains 11 residues. For the CDR3, the DNA is TGTGCCAGCAGCCGCCGGGACAGGGCGTACTTC. Translation: CASSRRDRAYF.

The CDR3 bases are TGCGCCAGCAGCTTGGCAACTAGCGGGGAAGATGAGCAGTTCTTC. Protein sequence: CASSLATSGEDEQFF. The chain employs TRBV5-1 and TRBJ2-1; 10 nucleotides agree with TRBD2. The V segment lost 0 bases and the J segment 8 bases; nucleotides outside the gene matches: 5. The CDR3 runs to 15 residues. Germline V gives CDR1 SGHRS, CDR2 YFSETQ.

This clone has only one observation. The CDR3 protein is CASSFTGFNEKLFF. In DNA, the CDR3 is TGTGCCAGCAGCTTCACAGGCTTTAATGAAAAACTGTTTTTT. This sequence joins TRBV7-2 and TRBJ1-4, with D possibly TRBD1 on 5 matching bases. Trimming removed 3 bases at V and 4 bases at J, with 9 bases between. The CDR3 covers 14 residues. The germline V gene has CDR1 SGHTA and CDR2 FQGNSA.

The rearrangement uses TRBV6-2 or TRBV6-3 and TRBJ2-3; 7 positions match TRBD2. The germline V gene has CDR1 MNHEY and CDR2 SVGEGT. The junction had 9 bases not matched to a gene; V was cut back by 4 bases and J by 14 bases. The CDR3 sequence is 12 residues long. The CDR3 loop reads CASSSGLGFWYF. As DNA, the CDR3 is TGTGCCAGCAGTTCTGGACTAGGGTTTTGGTATTTT.

This clone rates as medium-sized. The chain links TRBV5-8 to TRBJ2-2; 10 nucleotides align to TRBD1. Germline V gene lookup returns CDR1 SGHTS and CDR2 YDEGEE. Unmatched junction bases numbered 8, after V lost 5 bases and J lost 1 base. This CDR3 spans 17 amino acids. The CDR3 nucleotides read TGTGCCAGCAGACTCGGGACAGGGGCCCTGAACACCGGGGAGCTGTTTTTT. It specifies CASRLGTGALNTGELFF.

The rearrangement uses TRBV7-8 and TRBJ2-7; D gene uncertain. Between the trimmed V and J ends, which lost 4 bases and 2 bases, there was a span of 18 bases. There are 16 residues in the CDR3. Per germline, CDR1 SGHVS and CDR2 FQNEAQ. The DNA for the CDR3 is TGTGCCAGCAGCTCCGAAAACAGAAAAATCACCTACGAGCAGTACTTC. Protein sequence: CASSSENRKITYEQYF.

V is TRBV7-3 and J is TRBJ2-1; 16 bases match TRBD2. The ends lost 2 bases at V and 9 bases at J; junction bases unmatched: 10. Germline CDR1 is SGHTA and CDR2 is FQGTGA. The CDR3 contains 18 residues. As DNA, the CDR3 is TGTGCCAGCAGCTTATGGGGGACTAGCGGGAGGGCCATCGGTGAGCAGTTCTTC. Translated, it gives CASSLWGTSGRAIGEQFF.